This TCR beta chain came from a study of T cell repertoires in cytomegalovirus infection. Across the study: As its CMV epitopes, the study selected recently identified HLA-C-restricted and well-studied HLA-B-restricted targets. CMV infection plus the matching HLA type was flagged by public TCR beta signatures. General observations from the study: Totalled public TCR beta family frequency picked out people who carried CMV plus the relevant HLA. HLA-C-restricted CMV-specific TCR beta clonotypes were dominant in the ex vivo response.

One entry per CDR3 protein, called by TCRdb with MiXCR from the reads. In the table there are roughly 280,000 distinct CDR3 sequences, about 20% of which are singletons. Many counts were recorded for this clonotype. Its antigen is not identified. V was cut by 2 bases and J by 4 bases, with 11 bases left in between. The CDR3 extends over 14 amino acids. Germline assignment: CDR1 SGHTA and CDR2 FQGNSA. Source: cultured PBMCs, taken from culture after CMV antigen stimulation. The chain has TRBV7-2 and TRBJ2-5, with D possibly called TRBD1 or TRBD2 (5 bases each). The origin of this receptor is a human donor in good health (CMV status not recorded). Some clones in this sample may be carry-over from other donors' samples. CDR3 DNA: TGTGCCAGCAGCTTACAGGGTGGGGGAGAGACCCAGTACTTC. Translation: CASSLQGGGETQYF.